Listed below are T cell receptor beta chains from one sample, sequenced in a study of blood T cell repertoires in COVID-19. TCRdb keeps only in-frame clones here, not all; method: immunoSEQ multiplex PCR. The sample shows about 140,000 clones, over 80% of them seen only once. The sample comprised peripheral blood. These receptors all come from a woman of 80 years or more with acute or convalescent COVID-19. CDR3s include the opening cysteine and the closing phenylalanine or tryptophan. Each record gives: V gene, J gene, clone size, D gene, CDR3 protein, CDR3 DNA. The D gene is left open where the match is weak. Part of the rows lack a size; the others show once, few, many or a class for expanded clones.

TRBV10-3	TRBJ1-4	NA	NA	CAIRGADSQKLFF	TGTGCCATCAGGGGGGCGGACAGTCAAAAACTGTTTTTT
TRBV5-1	TRBJ1-6	few	NA	CASSVDSRSPLHF	TGCGCCAGCAGCGTGGACAGTCGCTCACCCCTCCACTTT
TRBV24-1	TRBJ1-2	NA	NA	CATSEPGGGYGYTF	TGTGCCACCAGTGAGCCGGGAGGTGGCTATGGCTACACCTTC
TRBV6-2/TRBV6-3	TRBJ2-2	NA	TRBD2	CASSPHSGRPNTGELFF	TGTGCCAGCAGCCCCCATAGCGGGCGACCGAACACCGGGGAGCTGTTTTTT
TRBV5-4	TRBJ1-6	NA	TRBD1	CASSLNAGQDGSPLHF	TGTGCCAGCAGCTTGAACGCGGGACAGGACGGGAGCCCCCTCCACTTT
TRBV10-3	TRBJ1-2	NA	NA	CAISEGTGTLYGYTF	TGTGCCATCAGTGAGGGTACGGGAACCCTTTATGGCTACACCTTC
TRBV27	TRBJ1-5	NA	NA	CASSRGAHRGTSNQPQHF	TGTGCCAGCAGCCGCGGGGCACACCGAGGGACGAGCAATCAGCCCCAGCATTTT
TRBV2	TRBJ1-4	NA	TRBD1	CASSPTGKGEKLFF	TGTGCCAGCAGTCCGACAGGGAAGGGTGAAAAACTGTTTTTT
TRBV19	TRBJ1-1	NA	NA	CASSADRQPEAFF	TGTGCCAGTAGTGCCGACAGACAACCTGAAGCTTTCTTT
TRBV5-6	TRBJ1-5	NA	TRBD1	CASSSSDRGVGSNQPQHF	TGTGCCAGCAGCTCTTCGGACAGGGGTGTTGGTAGCAATCAGCCCCAGCATTTT
TRBV19	TRBJ1-5	few	NA	CASSMTDTSLYQPQHF	TGTGCCAGTAGTATGACGGACACCAGCTTATATCAGCCCCAGCATTTT
TRBV7-2	TRBJ1-2	NA	NA	CASSPQGNYGYTF	TGTGCCAGCAGCCCTCAGGGGAACTATGGCTACACCTTC
TRBV3-1/TRBV3-2	TRBJ1-4	NA	TRBD1	CASSLQGATNEKLFF	TGTGCCAGCAGCCTCCAGGGGGCAACTAATGAAAAACTGTTTTTT
TRBV7-6	TRBJ1-3	NA	NA	CASSLQVSSGNTIYF	TGTGCCAGCAGCTTGCAGGTTAGCTCTGGAAACACCATATATTTT
TRBV12-3/TRBV12-4	TRBJ1-1	once	NA	CASSFGRVTEAFF	TGTGCCAGCAGTTTTGGCAGGGTAACTGAAGCTTTCTTT
TRBV2	TRBJ1-4	NA	TRBD1	CASSFSRTGSRANEKLFF	TGTGCCAGCAGCTTTTCCAGGACAGGGTCCAGAGCTAATGAAAAACTGTTTTTT
TRBV3-1/TRBV3-2	TRBJ1-1	NA	NA	CASSSRNEAFF	TGTGCCAGCAGTTCCAGGAATGAAGCTTTCTTT
TRBV18	TRBJ1-1	NA	NA	CASSPPLGGLLTEAFF	TGTGCCAGCTCACCACCCCTCGGAGGGTTGCTCACTGAAGCTTTCTTT
TRBV14	TRBJ2-5	NA	NA	CASSQLGRGNQETQYF	TGTGCCAGCAGCCAATTGGGGCGGGGAAATCAAGAGACCCAGTACTTC
TRBV5-1	TRBJ1-1	NA	TRBD1	CASSPRTGMNTEAFF	TGCGCCAGCAGCCCACGGACAGGGATGAACACTGAAGCTTTCTTT
TRBV25-1	TRBJ1-2	NA	NA	CASQTARYGYTF	TGTGCCAGTCAGACAGCCCGCTATGGCTACACCTTC